This T cell receptor beta chain comes out of a study of control samples from healthy donors and cancer patients (dated by TCRdb to the early 2020s). Receptors were amplified or captured by the immunoSEQ multiplex PCR assay. TCRdb limited this immuneACCESS table to in-frame rearrangements with V and J called. A share of clones is missing; checked studies link under half to unresolved V genes, and the rest is unexplained. The sample has some 80,000 clones on record, around 92% of them singletons. Jointly, the top ten make up 5% to 6% of the sample. Concerning this clone itself: Its antigen specificity is not known. No qualities accompany the bases; no much larger clone lies one base away.

The receptor was derived from a woman aged 55-69 years in good health. Material for sequencing was blood.

The sequenced DNA: TGCAGTGCCCATGTTAATGGCGAGCAGTTCTTC. This translates into CSAHVNGEQFF. The chain is made from TRBV20-1 and TRBJ2-1; too little of a D gene remains to name it. At the junction V is shortened by 6 bases and J by 10 bases, with 13 bases in between. The germline V gene (reference sequence) yields DFQATT for CDR1 and SNEGSKA for CDR2. The CDR3 measures 11 amino acids from cysteine to phenylalanine. Only the CDR3 DNA is retained, 33 bases long and in frame from the first base.